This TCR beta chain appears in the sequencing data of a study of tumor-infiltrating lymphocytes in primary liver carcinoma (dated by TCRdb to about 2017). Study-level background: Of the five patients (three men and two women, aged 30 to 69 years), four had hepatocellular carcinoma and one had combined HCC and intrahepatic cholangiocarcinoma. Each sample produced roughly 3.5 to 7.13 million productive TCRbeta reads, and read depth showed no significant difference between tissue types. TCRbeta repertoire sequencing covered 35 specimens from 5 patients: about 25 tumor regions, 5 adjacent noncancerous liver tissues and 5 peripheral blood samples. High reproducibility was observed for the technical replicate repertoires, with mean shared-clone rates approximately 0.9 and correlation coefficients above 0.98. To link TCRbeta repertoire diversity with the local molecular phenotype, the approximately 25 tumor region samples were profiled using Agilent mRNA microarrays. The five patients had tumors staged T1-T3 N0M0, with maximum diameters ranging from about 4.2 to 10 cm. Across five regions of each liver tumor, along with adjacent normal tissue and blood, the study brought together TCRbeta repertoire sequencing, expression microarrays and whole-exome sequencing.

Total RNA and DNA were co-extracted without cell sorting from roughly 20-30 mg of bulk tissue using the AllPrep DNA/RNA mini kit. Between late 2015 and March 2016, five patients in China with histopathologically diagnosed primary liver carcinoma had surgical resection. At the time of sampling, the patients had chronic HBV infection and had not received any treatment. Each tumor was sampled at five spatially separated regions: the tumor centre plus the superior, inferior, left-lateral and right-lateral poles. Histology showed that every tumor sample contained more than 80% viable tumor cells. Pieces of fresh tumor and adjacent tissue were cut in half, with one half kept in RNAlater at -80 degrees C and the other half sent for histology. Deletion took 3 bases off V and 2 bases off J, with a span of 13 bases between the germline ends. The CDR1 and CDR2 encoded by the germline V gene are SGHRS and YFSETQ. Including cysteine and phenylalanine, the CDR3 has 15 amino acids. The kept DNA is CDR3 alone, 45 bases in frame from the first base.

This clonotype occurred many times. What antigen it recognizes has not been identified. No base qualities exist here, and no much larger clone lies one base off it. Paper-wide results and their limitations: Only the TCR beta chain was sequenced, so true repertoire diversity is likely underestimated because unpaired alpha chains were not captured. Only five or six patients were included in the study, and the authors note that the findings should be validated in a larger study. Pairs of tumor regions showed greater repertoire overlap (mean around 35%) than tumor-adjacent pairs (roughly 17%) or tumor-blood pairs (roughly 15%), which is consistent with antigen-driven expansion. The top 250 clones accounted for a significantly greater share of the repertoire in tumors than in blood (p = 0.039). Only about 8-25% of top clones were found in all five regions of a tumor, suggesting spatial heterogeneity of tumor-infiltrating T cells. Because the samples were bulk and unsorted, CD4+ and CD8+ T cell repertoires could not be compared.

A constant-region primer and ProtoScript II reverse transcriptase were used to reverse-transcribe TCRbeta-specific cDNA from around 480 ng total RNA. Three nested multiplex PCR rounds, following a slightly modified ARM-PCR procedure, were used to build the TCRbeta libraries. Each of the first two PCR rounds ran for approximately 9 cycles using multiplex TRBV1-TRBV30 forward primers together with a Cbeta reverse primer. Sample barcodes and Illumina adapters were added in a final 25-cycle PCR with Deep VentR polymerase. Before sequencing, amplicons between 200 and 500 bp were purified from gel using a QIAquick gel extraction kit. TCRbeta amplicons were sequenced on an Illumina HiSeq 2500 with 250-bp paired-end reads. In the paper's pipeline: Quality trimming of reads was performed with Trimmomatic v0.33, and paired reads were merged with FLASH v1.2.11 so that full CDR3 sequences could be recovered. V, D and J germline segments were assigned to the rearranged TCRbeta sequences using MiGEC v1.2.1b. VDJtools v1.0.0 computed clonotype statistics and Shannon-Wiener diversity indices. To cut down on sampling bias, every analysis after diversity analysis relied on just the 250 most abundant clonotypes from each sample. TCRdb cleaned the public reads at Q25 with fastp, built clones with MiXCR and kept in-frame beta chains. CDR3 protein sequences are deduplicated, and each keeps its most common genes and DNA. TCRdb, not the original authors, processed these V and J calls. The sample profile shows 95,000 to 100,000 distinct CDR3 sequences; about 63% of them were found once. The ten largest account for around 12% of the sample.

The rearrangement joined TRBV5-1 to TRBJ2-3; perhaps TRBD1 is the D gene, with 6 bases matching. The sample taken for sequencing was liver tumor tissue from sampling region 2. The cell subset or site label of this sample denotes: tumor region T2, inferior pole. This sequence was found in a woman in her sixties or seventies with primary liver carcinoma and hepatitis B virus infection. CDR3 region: CASSYETGITDTQYF. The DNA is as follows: TGCGCCAGCAGCTACGAGACAGGAATCACAGATACGCAGTATTTT. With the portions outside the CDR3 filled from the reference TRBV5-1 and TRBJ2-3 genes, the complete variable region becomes KAGVTQTPRYLIKTRGQQVTLSCSPISGHRSVSWYQQTPGQGLQFLFEYFSETQRNKGNFPGRFSGRQFSNSRSEMNVSTLELGDSALYLCASSYETGITDTQYFGPGTRLTVL.